This TCR beta chain was profiled in a study of T cell changes during pregnancy in multiple sclerosis. This clone is termed medium-sized. Assay: immunoSEQ multiplex PCR; the TCRdb copy retains only in-frame clones and omits some. Of some 30,000 clones listed, approximately 90% are singletons. The CDR3 sequence is 14 residues long. V was pared by 3 bases and J by 2 bases, with 1 base of the junction left unmatched. Germline-derived CDR1 and CDR2 are MRHNA and SNTAGT. The source was CD8+ T cells from peripheral blood mononuclear cells, collected before pregnancy. The chain employs TRBV6-4 and TRBJ2-3, with 8 bases matching TRBD2. The clonotype originates from a female donor with multiple sclerosis, enrolled in a pregnancy study. The CDR3 loop reads CASSERGATDTQYF. CDR3 nucleotide sequence: TGTGCCAGCAGTGAGCGGGGGGCCACAGATACGCAGTATTTT.